This T cell receptor (beta chain) derives from a study of regulatory T cells in long-lasting Graves disease. Indicated time point: newly diagnosed GD, antithyroid drugs for less than 3 months. RNA isolated from PBMCs was used to make the TCR library. Patients met American Thyroid Association criteria for Graves' disease. The CDR3 is 12 residues long. Germline CDR1 is GTSNPN and CDR2 is SVGIG (reference sequence). Trimming cost V 2 bases and J 9 bases, with 12 bases left between them. Sequencing libraries for TCR beta were prepared with iRepertoire HTBI primers and Arm-PCR of CDR3 regions. TCRdb reprocessed the multiplex PCR reads with MiXCR, giving one entry per CDR3 protein. Among 350,000 to 450,000 distinct CDR3 sequences, about 16% were seen once, and the ten largest hold about a sixth. Note on this clonotype: As yet, its antigen is unknown.

Overall study results and limits: Accuracy could have been hurt by small sample size. Persistent disease showed a preference for TRBV28, TRBJ1-2 and TRBJ2-5.

This same sample was also part of a study on T cells in Graves' hyperthyroidism and ophthalmopathy.

The sequence was obtained from a woman in her 30s with Graves disease. Sequenced material: peripheral blood mononuclear cells (PBMCs), taken at new diagnosis, from a patient treated with antithyroid drugs. The gene calls are TRBV30 and TRBJ2-3, with D possibly being TRBD2 (5 bases). As DNA, the CDR3 is TGTGCCTGGAGTCCTGGACCGGGGACGCAGTATTTT. Amino acid sequence: CAWSPGPGTQYF. The full variable domain, with the rest looked up from reference TRBV30 and TRBJ2-3, is SQTIHQWPATLVQPVGSPLSLECTVEGTSNPNLYWYRQAAGRGLQLLFYSVGIGQISSEVPQNLSASRPQDRQFILSSKKLLLSDSGFYLCAWSPGPGTQYFGPGTRLTVL.